Listed here are 10 T cell receptor beta chains from one sample, sequenced in a study of shared clonotypes between healthy human individuals. Naive CD8 cells lacked CD45RO and underwent positive selection for CCR7, leaving out terminally differentiated effector memory CD45RA+ cells. Produced via immunoSEQ multiplex PCR; TCRdb's table is partial and in-frame only. This sample yields about 1,800,000 clones, of which roughly 94% are seen a single time; approximately 1% belongs to the top ten. Sequenced sample: naive CD8+ T cells sorted from blood. The receptors here all came from a man younger than 35 in good health.

This chain links TRBV6-1 with TRBJ2-7; 7 bases agree with TRBD2. V lost 4 bases, J lost 6 bases, and 9 bases stayed unmatched. Germline CDR1 is MNHNS and CDR2 is SASEGT. The CDR3 is 14 amino acids. The DNA of the CDR3 is TGTGCCAGCAGTGTGAAGGGAGGGCCGTTCGAGCAGTACTTC. Translated, it gives CASSVKGGPFEQYF.

In the case of this clone: Mismatch with germline at one junction end may stem from a read error. The chain has TRBV7-7 and TRBJ2-5; unclear D gene. CDR3 size: 13 residues. Per the germline V gene, CDR1 is SSHAT and CDR2 is FNYEAQ (reference sequence). The CDR3 spells CASSFNWQETQYF. In DNA, the CDR3 is TGTGCTAGCAGCTTTAACTGGCAAGAGACCCAGTACTTC.

The J gene is TRBJ2-3, the V gene TRBV5-8, with D possibly matching TRBD1 (6 bases). V was trimmed by 0 bases and J by 1 base, leaving 15 bases between them. Germline CDR1 and CDR2: SGHTS and YDEGEE. The CDR3 covers 17 residues. CDR3 sequence: CASSLVPGKGGTDTQYF. DNA for the CDR3: TGTGCCAGCAGCTTGGTCCCAGGCAAGGGGGGCACAGATACGCAGTATTTT.

V is TRBV13 and J is TRBJ2-5, with TRBD1 as a possible D gene (6 bases). Trimming left V 5 bases short and J 5 bases short, with 15 bases between. Germline-derived CDR1 and CDR2 are PRHDT and FYEKMQ (reference sequence). There are 14 residues in the CDR3. The CDR3 DNA follows: TGTGCCAGCAGCCGAAGACAGGCGGCGGAGACCCAGTACTTC. This sequence encodes CASSRRQAAETQYF.

The rearrangement joins TRBV2 to TRBJ2-7; D might be TRBD1 or TRBD2, each matching 5 bases. Germline CDR1 reads SNHLY; CDR2 reads FYNNEI. This CDR3 has 14 residues. V lost 7 bases and J 0 bases, leaving 13 bases between the germline ends. CDR3 nucleotides: TGTGCCAGCATGGTGGGACGGAGCTCCTACGAGCAGTACTTC. This sequence encodes CASMVGRSSYEQYF.

This chain links TRBV30 with TRBJ2-3; D is perhaps TRBD1 (5 bases). The ends were cut back, 6 bases at V and 3 bases at J, with 10 bases in the middle. The CDR3 spans 12 residues. Germline V gene lookup returns CDR1 GTSNPN and CDR2 SVGIG (reference sequence). In nucleotides, the CDR3 is TGTGCCTGCACCCAGGGAACAGATACGCAGTATTTT. Its protein product is CACTQGTDTQYF.

CDR3 sequence (DNA): TGCGCCAGCAGCCAAGACCCCAGACCCCAAGAGACCCAGTACTTC. This encodes CASSQDPRPQETQYF. The V call is TRBV4-1, the J call TRBJ2-5; unclear D gene. V was trimmed by 0 bases and J by 1 base, leaving 9 bases between them. The CDR3 runs 15 residues. Germline loops: CDR1 MGHRA, CDR2 YSYEKL.

There are a few counts of this clone. The chain employs TRBV27 and TRBJ1-3; D remains unclear. This CDR3 region has 13 residues. CDR1 is MNHEY and CDR2 is SMNVEV in the germline V gene (reference sequence). V was trimmed by 4 bases and J by 0 bases, leaving 4 bases between them. The CDR3 region is CASSYDSGNTIYF. DNA for the CDR3: TGTGCCAGCAGTTACGACTCTGGAAACACCATATATTTT.

The chain employs TRBV28 and TRBJ2-7, with 10 bases lining up with TRBD2. Per the germline V gene, CDR1 is MDHEN and CDR2 is SYDVKM. The junction had 9 bases not matched to a gene; V was cut back by 4 bases and J by 0 bases. The CDR3 runs to 17 residues. In nucleotides, the CDR3 is TGTGCCAGCAGTTCCTACGGACTAGCGGTGAGCTCCTACGAGCAGTACTTC. Translation: CASSSYGLAVSSYEQYF.

A word on this clone: The same CDR3 is also encoded by other DNA sequences in this sample. The chain has TRBV29-1 and TRBJ2-2; the match to TRBD1 covers 7 bases. Germline CDR1 and CDR2: SQVTM and ANQGSEA. Trimming removed 6 bases from V and 0 bases from J; junction bases left unmatched: 1. This CDR3 has 13 amino acids. The CDR3 region has the DNA TGCAGCGTCGGGACAGCGAACACCGGGGAGCTGTTTTTT. It encodes CSVGTANTGELFF.